This TCR beta chain was profiled in a study of T cells in localized non-small cell lung cancer. TCRdb's table, derived via immunoSEQ multiplex PCR, lists solely in-frame clones and lacks some. The table has about 33,000 clones, about four fifths seen once; the top ten hold around 15%. Trimming left V 3 bases short and J 4 bases short, with 15 bases between. Germline CDR1 and CDR2: LNHDA and SQIVND (reference sequence). The CDR3 length is 16 residues. The input for sequencing was peripheral blood, taken before any cancer treatment. The sequence was collected from a male donor at least 60 years old with stage III squamous cell lung carcinoma. The J gene is TRBJ2-2, the V gene TRBV19; D perhaps matches TRBD1 (6 bases). In DNA, the CDR3 is TGTGCCAGTAGTATTGGGGGCACGGGTGGCACCGGGGAGCTGTTTTTT. Its translation: CASSIGGTGGTGELFF.